This paragraph reports one TCR beta chain. Its matching antigen is unknown. This record belongs to a study of cytomegalovirus exposure and HLA in healthy donors. Study observations and caveats: Some TCR beta chains (roughly 160 of them) were listed as cytomegalovirus-associated.

Germline assignment: CDR1 MNHEY and CDR2 SVGAGI. V lost 7 bases to trimming and J lost 0 bases, with 16 bases between them. The CDR3 contains 15 residues. Researchers ran the PCR with 60 Vbeta and 13 Jbeta primers. Measured with immunoSEQ multiplex PCR; TCRdb has only the in-frame clones, and not every one. This sample carries about 140,000 clones, about 77% of them seen once, and the ten largest clones take under 2%. The gene calls are TRBV6-5 and TRBJ2-7, with D tentatively TRBD2 (5 bases). This TCR derives from a female donor in good health and CMV-seronegative. What was sequenced was PBMCs. The CDR3 DNA sequence: TGTGCCAGCACCAAGGGAACGGGAAGCTCCTACGAGCAGTACTTC. Its translation is CASTKGTGSSYEQYF.